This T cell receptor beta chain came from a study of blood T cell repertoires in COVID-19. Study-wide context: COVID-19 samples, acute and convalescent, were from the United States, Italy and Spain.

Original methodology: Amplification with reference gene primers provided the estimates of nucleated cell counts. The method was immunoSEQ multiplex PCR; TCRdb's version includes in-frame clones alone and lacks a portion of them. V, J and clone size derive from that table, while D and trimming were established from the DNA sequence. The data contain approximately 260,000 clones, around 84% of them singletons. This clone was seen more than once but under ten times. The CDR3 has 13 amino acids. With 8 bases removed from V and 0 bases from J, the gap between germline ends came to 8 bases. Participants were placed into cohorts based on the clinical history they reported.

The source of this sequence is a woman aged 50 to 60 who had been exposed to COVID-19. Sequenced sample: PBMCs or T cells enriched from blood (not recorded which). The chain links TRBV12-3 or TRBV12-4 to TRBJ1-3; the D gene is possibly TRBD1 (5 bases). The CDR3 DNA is TGTGCCAGCCAGACAGCCTCTGGAAACACCATATATTTT. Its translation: CASQTASGNTIYF.